A selection of T cell receptor beta chains follows, all from one sample in a study of blood T cell repertoires in COVID-19. Sequenced by immunoSEQ multiplex PCR; TCRdb stores in-frame clones only, minus some. The sample has just over 150,000 clones, less than 85% seen once; the top ten hold 7%. The sequencing input was peripheral blood. These receptors all stem from a woman aged 40 to 49 with COVID-19, enrolled during active disease. The CDR3 runs from the conserved cysteine through the conserved F or W. For some rows the clone size is stated as once, few or many, or as a class when expanded; others skip it.

>13|TRBV6-5|once|TRBJ1-2
CASRQQGAGGYTF
>14|TRBV3-1/TRBV3-2|NA|TRBJ1-2
CASSYRGRVYGYTF
>15|TRBV5-1|NA|TRBJ2-2
CASSLRQGASGELFF
>15|TRBV3-1/TRBV3-2|once|TRBJ2-1
CASSQVWTGGDEQFF
>16|TRBV7-9|NA|TRBJ2-1
CASSRGTSGRRDEQFF
>15|TRBV15|NA|TRBJ2-7
CATSKRTGVGGEQYF
>14|TRBV11-2|NA|TRBJ2-5
CASSSLAGFETQYF
>13|TRBV11-3|NA|TRBJ2-3
CASSRGPVDTQYF
>13|TRBV18|NA|TRBJ2-1
CASSPRSGWEQFF
>15|TRBV29-1|NA|TRBJ1-1
CSVPRGQGARAEAFF
>15|TRBV28|NA|TRBJ2-3
CASRSSGGGTDTQYF
>16|TRBV3-1/TRBV3-2|once|TRBJ1-3
CASSQGQGGYGNTIYF
>11|TRBV20-1|NA|TRBJ1-2
CSANRGSGYTF
>13|TRBV30|NA|TRBJ1-1
CAWSHSRTTEAFF
>15|TRBV2|few|TRBJ1-4
CASSEPGRINEKLFF
>13|TRBV12-3/TRBV12-4|NA|TRBJ2-3
CASSTSGTDTQYF
>15|TRBV6-6|NA|TRBJ1-3
CASSSQGYSGNTIYF